What follows are 21 T cell receptor beta chains derived from one specimen sequenced in a study of shared clonotypes between healthy human individuals. The protocol was immunoSEQ multiplex PCR, while the TCRdb copy is restricted to in-frame clones and leaves out a portion. The sample carries about 2,500,000 clones, more than 80% recorded once. Sequenced sample: naive CD4+ T cells sorted from blood. Subset: CD45RA+ positively selected. The receptors were sampled from a man between 18 and 29 years old in good health.

The gene calls are TRBV5-1 and TRBJ2-5, with 14 bases aligning to TRBD2. V was clipped by 3 bases and J by 5 bases; unmatched bases: 6. Germline V gene sequence: CDR1 SGHRS, CDR2 YFSETQ. The CDR3 covers 16 residues. CDR3 amino acids: CASSSGLAGGFETQYF. The CDR3 DNA follows: TGCGCCAGCAGCTCAGGACTAGCGGGGGGTTTTGAGACCCAGTACTTC.

The genes are TRBV30 and TRBJ2-4; D is undetermined. V lost 4 bases and J 3 bases, leaving 25 bases between the germline ends. The germline V gene encodes CDR1 GTSNPN and CDR2 SVGIG (reference sequence). The CDR3 has 18 amino acids. This CDR3 reads CAWKGFSLGIPLKNIQYF. For the CDR3, the DNA is TGTGCCTGGAAGGGCTTTTCCTTAGGTATACCCCTCAAAAACATTCAGTACTTC. Based on the CDR3 plus reference TRBV30 and TRBJ2-4, the full variable domain is SQTIHQWPATLVQPVGSPLSLECTVEGTSNPNLYWYRQAAGRGLQLLFYSVGIGQISSEVPQNLSASRPQDRQFILSSKKLLLSDSGFYLCAWKGFSLGIPLKNIQYFGAGTRLSVL.

The V call is TRBV4-1, the J call TRBJ2-3, with TRBD1 matching over 7 bases. The CDR3 is 15 amino acids. Trimming cost V 0 bases and J 4 bases; bases outside gene matches: 4. Germline CDR1 is MGHRA and CDR2 is YSYEKL. CDR3: CASSQEQQGPDTQYF. The CDR3 region has the DNA TGCGCCAGCAGCCAAGAGCAACAGGGGCCAGATACGCAGTATTTT.

The CDR3 nucleotides are TGCGCCAGCAGCACGGGTGGACAGGACTTCCAAGAGACCCAGTACTTC. Encoded protein: CASSTGGQDFQETQYF. The rearrangement uses TRBV5-1 and TRBJ2-5, with 7 bases lining up with TRBD1. Germline V lookup: CDR1 SGHRS, CDR2 YFSETQ. Trimming removed 4 bases from V and 1 base from J; junction bases left unmatched: 10. The CDR3 loop spans 16 amino acids.

The chain employs TRBV28 and TRBJ1-2; 9 positions match TRBD1. This CDR3 spans 14 amino acids. The trim removed 6 bases at V and 2 bases at J, leaving 4 bases unmatched. The germline gives CDR1 MDHEN, CDR2 SYDVKM. The CDR3 region has the DNA TGTGCCAGCAGCCCGGACAGGGGAAACTATGGCTACACCTTC. Translating gives CASSPDRGNYGYTF.

The rearrangement joins TRBV5-4 to TRBJ2-5; D gene unclear. The CDR3 is 14 amino acids. Trimming pared 1 base from V and 1 base from J, leaving 8 bases between. Germline V CDR1 and CDR2: SGHNT, YYREEE (reference sequence). CDR3 residues: CASSLNLPQETQYF. The CDR3 DNA follows: TGTGCCAGCAGCTTGAATTTGCCCCAAGAGACCCAGTACTTC. Together with reference TRBV5-4 and TRBJ2-5, the CDR3 gives the full variable domain: ETGVTQSPTHLIKTRGQQVTLRCSSQSGHNTVSWYQQALGQGPQFIFQYYREEENGRGNFPPRFSGLQFPNYSSELNVNALELDDSALYLCASSLNLPQETQYFGPGTRLLVL.

The chain employs TRBV4-3 and TRBJ1-3; D gene uncertain. This CDR3 is 15 amino acids long. CDR1 is LGHNA, CDR2 YSLEER, per germline. Trimming pared 3 bases from V and 4 bases from J, leaving 13 bases between. The CDR3 DNA reads as TGCGCCAGCAGCCAGGAAGTTATGGGGGGAAACACCATATATTTT. Translating it yields CASSQEVMGGNTIYF.

The chain uses TRBV5-6 and TRBJ2-1; D ambiguous. In germline, CDR1 is SGHDT, CDR2 YYEEEE. CDR3 size: 15 residues. The germline V and J ends were trimmed by 5 bases and 0 bases, with 12 bases remaining between them. Here the CDR3 DNA reads TGTGCCAGCAGGGCGTGGGGTTCCTCCTACAATGAGCAGTTCTTC. This translates into CASRAWGSSYNEQFF.

The genes are TRBV9 and TRBJ2-5, with D perhaps TRBD1 (5 bases). The V and J ends lost 3 bases and 1 base respectively, with 13 bases between them. This CDR3 is 15 amino acids long. Germline V gene sequence: CDR1 SGDLS, CDR2 YYNGEE. CDR3 amino acids: CASSADNRFQETQYF. The CDR3 nucleotides are TGTGCCAGCAGCGCCGACAACAGGTTCCAAGAGACCCAGTACTTC.

The V and J genes are TRBV19 and TRBJ2-2; tentatively, D is TRBD1 or TRBD2 (5 bases each). From germline, CDR1 is LNHDA and CDR2 SQIVND (reference sequence). Deletions cut 6 bases from V and 0 bases from J, with 23 bases between. The CDR3 length is 19 residues. CDR3 residues: CASSKRLLGVGTNTGELFF. CDR3 nucleotides: TGTGCCAGTAGCAAAAGGCTCCTGGGGGTAGGAACGAACACCGGGGAGCTGTTTTTT.

The V gene is TRBV6-6, the J gene TRBJ1-5; maybe TRBD1 (5 bases). There are 16 residues in the CDR3. Germline values: CDR1 MNHNY, CDR2 SVGAGI (reference sequence). V was clipped by 6 bases and J by 3 bases, with 18 bases between them. CDR3: CASSIPRGMDNQPQHF. The CDR3 DNA reads TGTGCCAGCAGCATACCCCGGGGGATGGACAATCAGCCCCAGCATTTT.

V is TRBV19 and J is TRBJ1-1; D perhaps matches TRBD1 (6 bases). CDR1 and CDR2 from the germline V gene are LNHDA and SQIVND (reference sequence). The CDR3 has 15 residues. V lost 3 bases, J lost 4 bases, and 15 bases lay in between. This chain's CDR3 is CASSMQQGFGTEAFF. As DNA, the CDR3 is TGTGCCAGTAGTATGCAGCAGGGGTTCGGCACTGAAGCTTTCTTT.

The rearrangement uses TRBV7-6 and TRBJ2-7; 9 bases match TRBD1. The germline CDR1 and CDR2 sequences are SGHVS and FNYEAQ. This CDR3 is built from 16 residues. The V gene end was trimmed by 3 bases and the J gene end by 2 bases; junction bases not matched to a gene: 8. The CDR3 bases are TGTGCCAGCAGCTTGGGACAGGGTAACCGTCCCTACGAGCAGTACTTC. Translating it yields CASSLGQGNRPYEQYF. Full variable domain (missing parts from reference TRBV7-6 and TRBJ2-7): GAGVSQSPRYKVTKRGQDVALRCDPISGHVSLYWYRQALGQGPEFLTYFNYEAQQDKSGLPNDRFSAERPEGSISTLTIQRTEQRDSAMYRCASSLGQGNRPYEQYFGPGTRLTVT.

The chain links TRBV7-2 to TRBJ2-4; 9 nucleotides match TRBD1. In germline, CDR1 is SGHTA, CDR2 FQGNSA. J gave up 16 bases and V 2 bases, and 6 bases lay outside the gene matches. This CDR3 has 12 residues. The CDR3: CASSLYRDRVYF. The CDR3 region has the DNA TGTGCCAGCAGCTTATACCGGGACAGGGTATACTTC.

This chain uses TRBV14 with TRBJ1-2, with unresolved D. The CDR3 runs 13 residues. Looked up from germline, CDR1 is SGHDN and CDR2 is FVKESK. Trimming shortened V by 1 base and J by 5 bases, and 8 bases separated the two germline ends. The CDR3 nucleotides read TGTGCCAGCAGCCAAGTCATCTCATATGGCTACACCTTC. Translating gives CASSQVISYGYTF.

This clone was observed once. This sequence joins TRBV18 and TRBJ2-5, with D possibly matching TRBD1 (5 bases). CDR3 length equals 16 residues. Trimming shortened V by 0 bases and J by 4 bases, and 15 bases separated the two germline ends. Germline V gene data show CDR1 as KGHSH and CDR2 as LQKENI. The CDR3 here is CASSPPWAAGRETQYF. Written as DNA, the CDR3 is TGTGCCAGCTCACCACCGTGGGCGGCAGGGCGAGAGACCCAGTACTTC.

Turning to this clone: Distinct nucleotide sequences in the sample also encode this CDR3. The chain carries TRBV6-5 and TRBJ1-2; maybe TRBD1 (6 bases). V was trimmed by 4 bases and J by 6 bases, leaving 9 bases between them. This CDR3 has 12 residues. The germline V gene has CDR1 MNHEY and CDR2 SVGAGI. This chain's CDR3 is CASSSRGNGYTF. As DNA, the CDR3 is TGTGCCAGCAGTTCCAGGGGTAATGGCTACACCTTC.

This chain connects TRBV27 to TRBJ2-2; D is uncertain. Germline-derived CDR1 and CDR2 are MNHEY and SMNVEV (reference sequence). With 6 bases removed from V and 2 bases from J, the gap between germline ends came to 7 bases. The CDR3 has 13 residues. The CDR3 loop is CASSPTNTGELFF. In DNA, the CDR3 is TGTGCCAGCAGCCCCACTAACACCGGGGAGCTGTTTTTT.

On this clone: Other nucleotide sequences in the sample specify the same CDR3. The V and J genes are TRBV7-9 and TRBJ1-6; 8 bases align to TRBD1. The length of the CDR3 is 14 residues. After removal of 4 bases from V and 7 bases from J, the junction contained 3 bases not matched to a gene. The germline gives CDR1 SEHNR, CDR2 FQNEAQ (reference sequence). The chain's CDR3 is CASSSGQGNSPLHF. The DNA of the CDR3 is TGTGCCAGCAGCTCCGGACAGGGCAATTCACCCCTCCACTTT.

This clone was counted between two and nine times. Other DNA sequences in the sample encode the same CDR3. The chain links TRBV27 to TRBJ2-7; 11 nucleotides agree with TRBD1. CDR3 length: 14 residues. The V segment lost 5 bases and the J segment 4 bases; nucleotides outside the gene matches: 4. In germline, CDR1 is MNHEY, CDR2 SMNVEV (reference sequence). CDR3 amino acids: CASSPGTGGYEQYF. The CDR3 coding sequence is TGTGCCAGCAGTCCCGGGACAGGGGGGTACGAGCAGTACTTC.

The chain employs TRBV7-2 and TRBJ2-7; 9 bases map to TRBD2. Germline loops: CDR1 SGHTA, CDR2 FQGNSA. V was clipped by 8 bases and J by 4 bases; unmatched bases: 9. The CDR3 is 14 residues long. The CDR3 loop reads CASSPGSGRYEQYF. The DNA of the CDR3 is TGTGCCAGCTCCCCAGGTAGCGGGAGATACGAGCAGTACTTC.